Detailed here is one T cell receptor beta chain. The data originate from a study of blood T cell repertoires in COVID-19. Study overall: The United States, Italy and Spain were the sources of the acute and convalescent COVID-19 samples.

As originally analysed: Cell counts per sample came from amplifying reference gene primers. The assay was immunoSEQ multiplex PCR, and TCRdb's table has in-frame clones only and misses some. V and J calls and clone size are copied from that table; D and trimming were computed from the DNA. Here the sample spans tens of thousands of clones, approximately 80% being singletons. CDR3 length: 13 residues. V lost 1 base and J 4 bases, leaving 10 bases between the germline ends. The V gene's germline CDR1 is GTSNPN and CDR2 SVGIG (reference sequence). The TCR originated in a man between 60 and 70 years old with acute or convalescent COVID-19. Material: peripheral blood. The rearrangement joins TRBV30 to TRBJ1-1; D ambiguous. The chain's CDR3 is CAWSATRGTEAFF. CDR3 nucleotide sequence: TGTGCCTGGAGTGCGACCCGGGGCACTGAAGCTTTCTTT.